Below, 5 T cell receptor beta chains from the same sample are listed, as sequenced in a study of shared clonotypes between healthy human individuals. CD45RO-negative, CCR7-selected cells formed the naive CD8 fraction, which excluded terminally differentiated effector memory CD45RA+ cells. Using immunoSEQ multiplex PCR, the repertoire was profiled, and TCRdb retains in-frame clones only, with some absent. The sample consists of hundreds of thousands of clones, roughly 95% of them appearing once. Sequences were obtained from naive CD8+ T cells sorted from blood. Source of these receptors: a woman in her 30s in good health.

V gene TRBV7-9 combines with J gene TRBJ2-7; no clear D. From germline, CDR1 is SEHNR and CDR2 FQNEAQ (reference sequence). Trimming shortened V by 5 bases and J by 7 bases, and 21 bases separated the two germline ends. This CDR3 has 15 amino acids. CDR3 loop: CASSPDKNPIGEQYF. In nucleotides, the CDR3 is TGTGCCAGCAGCCCAGACAAGAATCCCATAGGAGAGCAGTACTTC.

The rearrangement joins TRBV5-1 to TRBJ2-1; D is unclear. This CDR3 comprises 12 residues. Germline assignment: CDR1 SGHRS and CDR2 YFSETQ. V was cut by 1 base and J by 9 bases, with 8 bases left in between. DNA of the CDR3: TGCGCCAGCAGCTTGCCCGGCGTTGAGCAGTTCTTC. As protein: CASSLPGVEQFF. Supplemented by reference TRBV5-1 and TRBJ2-1, the full variable domain reads KAGVTQTPRYLIKTRGQQVTLSCSPISGHRSVSWYQQTPGQGLQFLFEYFSETQRNKGNFPGRFSGRQFSNSRSEMNVSTLELGDSALYLCASSLPGVEQFFGPGTRLTVL.

This rearrangement joins TRBV27 to TRBJ1-1, with 7 positions matching TRBD1. With V trimmed by 2 bases and J by 10 bases, 7 bases remained unmatched. This CDR3 is built from 13 residues. CDR1 and CDR2 from the germline V gene are MNHEY and SMNVEV (reference sequence). The DNA for the CDR3 is TGTGCCAGCAGTTTACTGACAGGGAGAAGAGCTTTCTTT. It codes for CASSLLTGRRAFF.

The chain joins TRBV6-7 to TRBJ1-3; 7 bases agree with TRBD1. TRBV6-7 is assigned to the ORF class and has an uncertain function. This CDR3 has 14 amino acids. J was trimmed by 7 bases and V by 6 bases; bases with no gene match: 9. The CDR3 loop is CASSPRQGWNTIYF. In DNA, the CDR3 is TGTGCCAGCAGCCCCCGACAGGGTTGGAACACCATATATTTT.

This clone was recorded only once. The J gene is TRBJ2-5, the V gene TRBV4-1, with 11 bases identical to TRBD2. The ends lost 2 bases at V and 5 bases at J; junction bases unmatched: 10. CDR1 MGHRA and CDR2 YSYEKL come from the germline V gene. CDR3 length: 17 amino acids. Here the CDR3 reads CASSQYASGRIFETQYF. The CDR3 nucleotides are TGCGCCAGCAGCCAATATGCTAGCGGGAGGATTTTTGAGACCCAGTACTTC.